This T cell receptor (beta chain) emerged from a study of post-analysis software for immune sequencing data. The wider study: In terms of disease course, relapsing-remitting, secondary progressive and progressive-relapsing multiple sclerosis were included.

Notes on this clonotype: Its specificity is unknown.

Unique molecular identifiers were carried by the TCR beta cDNA libraries. Once about 0.9 to 11 million T cells were used, roughly 0.5 million cDNA molecules resulted. MiXCR, applied by TCRdb to the PCR reads, yields one record per CDR3 protein. The sample includes about 820,000 distinct CDR3 sequences, around 50% of them seen just once. General observations from the study: With TRBV5-6, TRBV5-1 and TRBV20-1 included, 5 or 6 TRBV segments were more frequent in patients than in controls. Strong co-clustering by F measure was evident for samples that had been prepared in the same batch.

Germline V gene sequence: CDR1 LNHNV, CDR2 YYDKDF (reference sequence). The V end lost 6 bases, the J end lost 1 base, and 16 bases lay between the germline ends. The CDR3 sequence is 15 residues long. The V call is TRBV15, the J call TRBJ2-7, with a tentative D call TRBD2 (6 bases). Sequencing used blood. This TCR derives from a girl aged 10 to 17 with multiple sclerosis. Here the CDR3 DNA reads TGTGCCACCAGTCACGGCGGGGCAGTATCCTACGAGCAGTACTTC. Translating it yields CATSHGGAVSYEQYF.